This passage covers 24 T cell receptor beta chains from one sample sequenced in a study of T cell repertoires in cytomegalovirus infection. TCRdb processed the reads anew with MiXCR; each CDR3 protein has one entry. The table shows some 130,000 distinct CDR3 sequences, with more than 25% occurring only once. Their specific antigens are unknown. Here the sequenced sample was CD8+ T cells from cultured PBMCs, taken from culture after CMV antigen stimulation. The receptors were sampled from a human donor in good health (CMV status not recorded). Some clones in this sample may be carry-over from other donors' samples.

This clonotype has more than one count but fewer than ten. V usage is TRBV12-3 or TRBV12-4 and J usage is TRBJ2-3, with a possible D match to TRBD1 (5 bases). CDR3 length equals 17 residues. Trimming left V 5 bases short and J 0 bases short, with 18 bases between. Here the CDR3 reads CASSLYRSASSTDTQYF. The CDR3, as DNA: TGTGCCAGCAGTCTATACAGGTCGGCCTCTAGCACAGATACGCAGTATTTT.

This clonotype was seen repeatedly, ten times or more. This chain uses TRBV6-5 with TRBJ2-1, with D perhaps matching TRBD1 or TRBD2 (5 bases each). CDR1 is MNHEY, CDR2 SVGAGI, per germline. Trimming left V 2 bases short and J 5 bases short, with 13 bases between. CDR3 size: 15 residues. CDR3 nucleotide sequence: TGTGCCAGCAGTTACGATCTGGGGGTCGACAATGAGCAGTTCTTC. It is translated as CASSYDLGVDNEQFF.

The rearrangement joins TRBV6-4 to TRBJ2-3, with D tentatively TRBD1 or TRBD2 (5 bases each). The V end lost 4 bases, the J end lost 2 bases, and 7 bases lay between the germline ends. Germline V CDR1 and CDR2: MRHNA, SNTAGT. This CDR3 region has 13 residues. The CDR3 region has the DNA TGTGCCAGCAGTGGGGACGTCACAGATACGCAGTATTTT. Translation: CASSGDVTDTQYF.

The V call is TRBV6-2 or TRBV6-3, the J call TRBJ2-5, with D possibly being TRBD2 (5 bases). V lost 4 bases and J 2 bases, leaving 23 bases between the germline ends. Germline-derived CDR1 and CDR2 are MNHEY and SVGEGT. CDR3 length: 18 residues. The CDR3 loop reads CASSFKLIPAAAQETQYF. The CDR3 region has the DNA TGTGCCAGCAGTTTCAAATTGATTCCAGCGGCAGCTCAAGAGACCCAGTACTTC.

This clonotype has more than one count but fewer than ten. The gene calls are TRBV12-3 or TRBV12-4 and TRBJ1-2; D ambiguous. This CDR3 region has 12 residues. Trimming took off 5 bases at V and 4 bases at J, with 8 bases between the two ends. The CDR3 is CASSEDPYGYTF. The DNA of the CDR3 is TGTGCCAGCAGTGAGGATCCCTATGGCTACACCTTC.

This clonotype was counted ten times or more. The rearrangement joins TRBV7-9 to TRBJ1-1; D call uncertain. V lost 7 bases and J 1 base, leaving 10 bases between the germline ends. Per the germline V gene, CDR1 is SEHNR and CDR2 is FQNEAQ (reference sequence). The CDR3 consists of 13 residues. CDR3 sequence (DNA): TGTGCCAGCACCGTTCCCGGGAACACTGAAGCTTTCTTT. It is translated as CASTVPGNTEAFF.

The CDR3 DNA is TGTGCCAGCAGTGAAGCGCTTTCGAGACAGGGGTCGTACGAGCAGTACTTC. Encoded protein: CASSEALSRQGSYEQYF. The gene calls are TRBV2 and TRBJ2-7, with 8 bases lining up with TRBD1. Losses at the gene ends were 0 bases for V and 4 bases for J; bases not matched to a gene: 11. Germline V CDR1 and CDR2: SNHLY, FYNNEI. This CDR3 has 17 residues.

Only a few counts were recorded for this clonotype. The chain uses TRBV20-1 and TRBJ1-6; 8 bases line up with TRBD1. V lost 0 bases to trimming and J lost 0 bases; unmatched junction nucleotides: 10. Germline V lookup: CDR1 DFQATT, CDR2 SNEGSKA (reference sequence). The CDR3 runs 19 residues. CDR3 DNA sequence: TGCAGTGCTAGAGATTGGGGCAGGGGGCACAGCTCCTATAATTCACCCCTCCACTTT. Translated: CSARDWGRGHSSYNSPLHF.

The chain carries TRBV19 and TRBJ2-1, with 8 bases aligning to TRBD1. The CDR3 runs to 13 residues. V shed 11 bases, J shed 4 bases, and the junction held 7 bases outside the gene matches. CDR1 and CDR2 (germline): LNHDA, SQIVND (reference sequence). Here the CDR3 DNA reads TGTGCCTGTGGGACAGGCTATTACAATGAGCAGTTCTTC. As protein: CACGTGYYNEQFF. The variable domain in full, with the rest retrieved from reference TRBV19 and TRBJ2-1, is DGGITQSPKYLFRKEGQNVTLSCEQNLNHDAMYWYRQDPGQGLRLIYYSQIVNDFQKGDIAEGYSVSREKKESFPLTVTSAQKNPTAFYLCACGTGYYNEQFFGPGTRLTVL.

This clonotype was counted ten times or more. This chain uses TRBV7-8 with TRBJ2-5; D might be TRBD2 (6 bases). Germline V gene data show CDR1 as SGHVS and CDR2 as FQNEAQ. V lost 1 base and J lost 5, with 20 bases in between. This CDR3 contains 17 residues. The CDR3 DNA reads as TGTGCCAGCAGCTTAGTTCGGTCGGCCGCCCGGGGGGAGACCCAGTACTTC. It is translated as CASSLVRSAARGETQYF.

In the case of this clonotype: Since a much larger clone is just one base distant, this may be a read error. V gene TRBV27 combines with J gene TRBJ1-1, with TRBD1 matching over 8 bases. From germline, CDR1 is MNHEY and CDR2 SMNVEV (reference sequence). CDR3 length equals 13 residues. V gave up 7 bases and J gave up 5 bases; unmatched junction bases: 6. CDR3 in amino acids: CASKDRVRTEAFF. In DNA, the CDR3 is TGTGCCAGCAAGGACAGGGTAAGGACTGAAGCTTTCTTT.

There are many counts of this clonotype. J is TRBJ2-1 and V is TRBV7-9; TRBD1 might be the D (6 bases). CDR3 length equals 14 residues. The ends were cut back, 2 bases at V and 7 bases at J, with 12 bases in the middle. The germline gives CDR1 SEHNR, CDR2 FQNEAQ (reference sequence). CDR3 region: CASSLPLGANEQFF. CDR3 nucleotide sequence: TGTGCCAGCAGCTTACCCTTGGGGGCGAATGAGCAGTTCTTC.

This clonotype has more than one count but fewer than ten. This rearrangement joins TRBV12-3 or TRBV12-4 to TRBJ1-6; 10 bases map to TRBD1. The CDR3 extends over 15 amino acids. The junction had 8 bases not matched to a gene; V was cut back by 8 bases and J by 7 bases. The CDR3 DNA follows: TGTGCCAGCTCCCTACCGGGACAGGGGAATTCACCCCTCCACTTT. Its translation is CASSLPGQGNSPLHF.

This clonotype is a singleton in its sample. The V call is TRBV12-3 or TRBV12-4, the J call TRBJ2-7, with 12 bases that match TRBD1. V shed 1 base and J 4 bases; nucleotides not matched to a gene: 5. The CDR3 totals 16 residues. The CDR3: CASSLVMGQGAYEQYF. In DNA form, the CDR3 reads TGTGCCAGCAGTTTAGTAATGGGACAGGGGGCTTACGAGCAGTACTTC.

There are a few counts of this clonotype. This sequence joins TRBV7-2 and TRBJ2-3, with D possibly matching TRBD1 (6 bases). This CDR3 has 14 residues. V was pared by 4 bases and J by 5 bases, with 13 bases between. Germline CDR1 is SGHTA and CDR2 is FQGNSA. This chain's CDR3 is CASSYRQEVDTQYF. CDR3 in DNA: TGTGCCAGCAGCTATCGACAGGAGGTAGATACGCAGTATTTT. Full variable domain (remainder filled in from reference TRBV7-2 and TRBJ2-3): GAGVSQSPSNKVTEKGKDVELRCDPISGHTALYWYRQSLGQGLEFLIYFQGNSAPDKSGLPSDRFSAERTGGSVSTLTIQRTQQEDSAVYLCASSYRQEVDTQYFGPGTRLTVL.

This chain's CDR3 is CASSFRGVRTGELFF. CDR3 in DNA: TGTGCCAGCAGCTTTAGGGGGGTCCGGACCGGGGAGCTGTTTTTT. The chain recombines TRBV7-8 with TRBJ2-2; the D gene could be TRBD1 or TRBD2 (6 bases each). The CDR3 is 15 residues long. V was cut by 3 bases and J by 5 bases, with 13 bases left in between. Per germline, CDR1 SGHVS and CDR2 FQNEAQ.

The V and J genes are TRBV24-1 and TRBJ2-1; D gene ambiguous. The V end was cut by 1 base, the J end by 5 bases, with 2 bases between. This CDR3 has 12 residues. CDR1 is KGHDR and CDR2 is SFDVKD in the germline V gene. Written as DNA, the CDR3 is TGTGCCACCAGTGATTTCAACAATGAGCAGTTCTTC. This sequence encodes CATSDFNNEQFF.

This chain links TRBV19 with TRBJ2-7, with 9 bases identical to TRBD1. J was trimmed by 5 bases and V by 3 bases; bases with no gene match: 14. CDR3 size: 17 residues. Germline CDR1 is LNHDA and CDR2 is SQIVND (reference sequence). The DNA of the CDR3 is TGTGCCAGTAGTATCATGTCCGGGACAGGGAGTTTTGACGAGCAGTACTTC. It specifies CASSIMSGTGSFDEQYF.

This clonotype has a handful of counts. V usage is TRBV13 and J usage is TRBJ1-1, with D possibly being TRBD1 (5 bases). Germline V gives CDR1 PRHDT, CDR2 FYEKMQ (reference sequence). The CDR3 covers 15 residues. Trimming cost V 1 base and J 1 base, with 10 bases left between them. The CDR3 protein is CASSLARDSNTEAFF. The CDR3 DNA follows: TGTGCCAGCAGCTTAGCCCGGGACTCGAACACTGAAGCTTTCTTT.

This clonotype was counted many times. J is TRBJ2-3 and V is TRBV7-2; 7 nucleotides agree with TRBD2. CDR3 length: 16 residues. The germline gives CDR1 SGHTA, CDR2 FQGNSA. Trimming removed 2 bases from V and 5 bases from J; junction bases left unmatched: 10. DNA for the CDR3: TGTGCCAGCAGCTTACTGGGCGGGGGAATTTTAGATACGCAGTATTTT. Encoded protein: CASSLLGGGILDTQYF. The entire variable domain, with the rest obtained from reference TRBV7-2 and TRBJ2-3, is as follows: GAGVSQSPSNKVTEKGKDVELRCDPISGHTALYWYRQSLGQGLEFLIYFQGNSAPDKSGLPSDRFSAERTGGSVSTLTIQRTQQEDSAVYLCASSLLGGGILDTQYFGPGTRLTVL.

The chain couples TRBV10-3 to TRBJ2-1; no definite D call. CDR3 length: 12 amino acids. Germline V gene data show CDR1 as ENHRY and CDR2 as SYGVKD. V lost 3 bases, J lost 8 bases, and 8 bases lay in between. The CDR3 spells CAISDQAHEQFF. In nucleotides, the CDR3 is TGTGCCATCAGTGATCAGGCCCATGAGCAGTTCTTC.

This clonotype showed up just a few times. The V gene is TRBV4-1, the J gene TRBJ2-7; a possible D gene is TRBD1 (5 bases). V shed 4 bases and J shed 0 bases, with 16 bases lying between them. Per germline, CDR1 MGHRA and CDR2 YSYEKL. CDR3 length: 16 residues. CDR3 protein: CASSPSARDSSYEQYF. Here the CDR3 DNA reads TGCGCCAGCAGCCCCTCGGCCCGCGACAGCTCCTACGAGCAGTACTTC.

The chain carries TRBV30 and TRBJ1-4; TRBD1 matches 8 bases. Germline CDR1 GTSNPN, CDR2 SVGIG (reference sequence). The V and J ends lost 5 bases and 4 bases, in that order; junction bases with no gene match: 0. CDR3 length equals 12 residues. CDR3 protein: CAWDRGNEKLFF. The CDR3 DNA is TGTGCCTGGGACAGGGGTAATGAAAAACTGTTTTTT.

The rearrangement joins TRBV28 to TRBJ1-1; 10 nucleotides agree with TRBD1. CDR1 MDHEN and CDR2 SYDVKM come from the germline V gene. J lost 5 bases, V lost 2 bases, and 2 bases had no gene match. The CDR3 contains 14 residues. The CDR3 loop reads CASSLDRGRTEAFF. DNA of the CDR3: TGTGCCAGCAGTTTAGACAGGGGGCGTACTGAAGCTTTCTTT.